These 31 T cell receptor beta chains were all obtained from the same sample, sequenced in a study of Graves' ophthalmopathy and Graves' hyperthyroidism (dated by TCRdb to 2016 to 2019). Sequencing was carried out with an Illumina HiSeq 2000. For repertoire sequencing, the TCR beta CDR3 regions were amplified from RNA transcripts. A first-round RT-PCR used HTBI primers with the Qiagen OneStep RT-PCR kit, followed by a second-round multiplex PCR, size selection and purification. TCRdb passed the public sequencing reads through fastp at Q25 and MiXCR, retaining productive beta sequences. Each entry is one CDR3 protein sequence, shown with its most common DNA and genes. In all, the sample holds hundreds of thousands of distinct CDR3 sequences, and about a fifth of those were seen once. Together, the top ten hold approximately 6.9% of the sample. What was sequenced was peripheral blood. Receptors were obtained from a woman under 30 with stable Graves' hyperthyroidism. Some clones in this sample may be carry-over from other donors' samples. Donor details come from another sample of the same person, matched by shared clones.

This clonotype showed up many times. J is TRBJ1-2 and V is TRBV5-4; 8 bases are a match to TRBD1. The CDR3 loop spans 14 amino acids. The trim removed 5 bases at V and 2 bases at J, leaving 5 bases unmatched. CDR1 SGHNT and CDR2 YYREEE come from the germline V gene (reference sequence). CDR3 nucleotide sequence: TGTGCCAGCAGGGCGGGACAGGCCAACTATGGCTACACCTTC. Translating it yields CASRAGQANYGYTF.

This clonotype has a single count. This chain joins TRBV2 and TRBJ2-7; maybe TRBD1 (6 bases). V lost 6 bases to trimming and J lost 0 bases, with 12 bases between them. The CDR3 contains 14 residues. Looked up from germline, CDR1 is SNHLY and CDR2 is FYNNEI. This CDR3 is CASRGDMSSYEQYF. The CDR3 region has the DNA TGTGCCAGCAGGGGGGACATGAGCTCCTACGAGCAGTACTTC.

This clonotype was counted many times. The genes are TRBV11-1 and TRBJ2-5; 14 bases are shared with TRBD2. CDR1 is SGHAT, CDR2 FQDESV, per germline (reference sequence). The V and J ends lost 4 bases and 0 bases, in that order; junction bases with no gene match: 4. The CDR3 extends over 17 amino acids. The CDR3 coding sequence is TGTGCCAGCAGCTCGACTAGCGGGGGGGCCTACCAAGAGACCCAGTACTTC. Translating it yields CASSSTSGGAYQETQYF.

This clonotype was recorded at least ten times. At one end the junction does not follow the germline gene, possibly because of a read error. J is TRBJ1-1 and V is TRBV29-1; 7 bases are shared with TRBD1. From germline, CDR1 is SQVTM and CDR2 ANQGSEA. This CDR3 spans 13 amino acids. The CDR3 DNA reads TGCAGCGTTAGCACAGGGGATAACAATGAAGCTTTCTTT. Residues: CSVSTGDNNEAFF.

This clonotype showed up many times. V gene TRBV28 combines with J gene TRBJ2-5; 15 nucleotides agree with TRBD2. Trimming took 6 bases from V and 4 from J; bases not matched to a gene: 6. The CDR3 runs 16 residues. Per germline, CDR1 MDHEN and CDR2 SYDVKM. The CDR3 region is CASRRTSGRATETQYF. The CDR3 coding sequence is TGTGCCAGCAGGAGGACTAGCGGGAGGGCTACAGAGACCCAGTACTTC.

This clonotype was found many times. The chain joins TRBV30 to TRBJ2-7, with D possibly matching TRBD1 (5 bases). Germline loops: CDR1 GTSNPN, CDR2 SVGIG (reference sequence). This CDR3 region has 12 residues. Trimming pared 2 bases from V and 2 bases from J, leaving 7 bases between. The CDR3 nucleotides read TGTGCCTGGAGTCCCAGGGCCTACGAGCAGTACTTC. This gives the protein CAWSPRAYEQYF. The full variable domain, rest sourced from reference TRBV30 and TRBJ2-7, is SQTIHQWPATLVQPVGSPLSLECTVEGTSNPNLYWYRQAAGRGLQLLFYSVGIGQISSEVPQNLSASRPQDRQFILSSKKLLLSDSGFYLCAWSPRAYEQYFGPGTRLTVT.

In its sample, this clonotype was seen many times. The rearrangement uses TRBV10-3 and TRBJ2-4, with TRBD1 as a possible D gene (6 bases). CDR1 and CDR2 (germline): ENHRY, SYGVKD. This CDR3 is 14 amino acids long. V was clipped by 0 bases and J by 8 bases, with 11 bases between them. The CDR3: CAISESGTPDIQYF. The DNA of the CDR3 is TGTGCCATCAGTGAGTCCGGGACACCGGACATTCAGTACTTC.

This clonotype was seen just once. This clone may be a read error of a much larger clone one base away. The CDR3: CSSSQDRLTYEQYF. The CDR3 DNA reads as TGTTCCAGCAGCCAAGATCGGCTGACCTACGAGCAGTACTTC. V is TRBV3-1 and J is TRBJ2-7; D is uncertain. There are 14 residues in the CDR3. CDR1 and CDR2 from the germline V gene are LGHDT and YNNKEL (reference sequence).

The V and J genes are TRBV6-1 and TRBJ1-1; D uncertain. Germline assignment: CDR1 MNHNS and CDR2 SASEGT. The CDR3 loop spans 9 amino acids. This CDR3 reads CAAITEAFF. CDR3 nucleotide sequence: TGTGCAGCGATCACTGAAGCTTTCTTT.

This clonotype was seen only a few times. The chain combines TRBV28 with TRBJ1-5; D possibly corresponds to TRBD1 (6 bases). CDR3 length: 15 residues. CDR1 MDHEN and CDR2 SYDVKM come from the germline V gene. Trimming removed 3 bases at V and 11 bases at J, with 20 bases between. The DNA of the CDR3 is TGTGCCAGCAGTTTTAGCAGGTCTGGGGGGCCAGCCCAGCATTTT. Amino acid sequence: CASSFSRSGGPAQHF.

This clonotype was counted only a few times. V gene TRBV9 combines with J gene TRBJ2-5; D is undetermined. The germline CDR1 and CDR2 sequences are SGDLS and YYNGEE. CDR3 length equals 14 residues. V was cut by 0 bases and J by 4 bases, with 10 bases left in between. The CDR3 here is CASSVGGSRETQYF. The CDR3 region has the DNA TGTGCCAGCAGCGTAGGTGGGTCCCGAGAGACCCAGTACTTC.

Ten or more counts support this clonotype. The chain is built from TRBV5-1 and TRBJ1-1, with D possibly being TRBD1 (6 bases). Per germline, CDR1 SGHRS and CDR2 YFSETQ. Trimming took off 0 bases at V and 1 base at J, with 10 bases between the two ends. CDR3 length equals 15 residues. As DNA, the CDR3 is TGCGCCAGCAGCTTGGCAGGGGTCGGGAACACTGAAGCTTTCTTT. As protein: CASSLAGVGNTEAFF. The variable domain in full, with the rest retrieved from reference TRBV5-1 and TRBJ1-1, is KAGVTQTPRYLIKTRGQQVTLSCSPISGHRSVSWYQQTPGQGLQFLFEYFSETQRNKGNFPGRFSGRQFSNSRSEMNVSTLELGDSALYLCASSLAGVGNTEAFFGQGTRLTVV.

The chain joins TRBV12-3 or TRBV12-4 to TRBJ1-2, with a possible D match to TRBD1 (5 bases). The CDR3 runs to 14 residues. V shed 2 bases and J shed 3 bases, with 10 bases lying between them. CDR3: CASSLQGLDYGYTF. CDR3 coding DNA: TGTGCCAGCAGTTTACAGGGCCTAGACTATGGCTACACCTTC.

This clonotype was counted at least ten times. The CDR3 loop is CASSLARQALQETQYF. The CDR3 DNA reads TGCGCCAGCAGCTTGGCCAGGCAGGCGCTCCAAGAGACCCAGTACTTC. The rearrangement uses TRBV5-1 and TRBJ2-5; no clear D. The CDR3 length is 16 residues. Germline CDR1 SGHRS, CDR2 YFSETQ. Deletions cut 0 bases from V and 1 base from J, with 13 bases between.

The V gene is TRBV11-2, the J gene TRBJ1-1; D perhaps matches TRBD1 (6 bases). The CDR3 is made up of 15 amino acids. The germline V gene has CDR1 SGHAT and CDR2 FQNNGV. With 3 bases removed from V and 5 bases from J, the gap between germline ends came to 16 bases. The CDR3 bases are TGTGCCAGCAGCTTCGGGAGGGGGGCGAGGACTGAAGCTTTCTTT. Its protein product is CASSFGRGARTEAFF. Complete variable domain (other parts from reference TRBV11-2 and TRBJ1-1): EAGVAQSPRYKIIEKRQSVAFWCNPISGHATLYWYQQILGQGPKLLIQFQNNGVVDDSQLPKDRFSAERLKGVDSTLKIQPAKLEDSAVYLCASSFGRGARTEAFFGQGTRLTVV.

This sequence joins TRBV12-3 or TRBV12-4 and TRBJ2-3, with 8 bases fitting TRBD1. Trimming cost V 4 bases and J 0 bases; bases outside gene matches: 3. This CDR3 has 15 amino acids. CDR3 DNA sequence: TGTGCCAGCAGTTCCGACAGGGGAAGCACAGATACGCAGTATTTT. This translates into CASSSDRGSTDTQYF.

The rearrangement uses TRBV20-1 and TRBJ1-1; 12 bases are shared with TRBD1. The germline V gene has CDR1 DFQATT and CDR2 SNEGSKA (reference sequence). The J segment lost 5 bases and the V segment lost 6 bases, leaving 4 bases of the junction unmatched. CDR3 length: 13 amino acids. CDR3 protein: CSAGTGGITEAFF. CDR3 coding DNA: TGCAGTGCGGGGACAGGGGGCATTACTGAAGCTTTCTTT.

The chain is built from TRBV12-3 or TRBV12-4 and TRBJ1-3, with TRBD1 as a possible D gene (5 bases). Trimming pared 10 bases from V and 7 bases from J, leaving 23 bases between. The CDR3 covers 15 residues. CDR3 protein: CATSGPGPRRNTIYF. In nucleotides, the CDR3 is TGTGCCACCTCGGGGCCCGGGCCAAGACGGAACACCATATATTTT.

This clonotype was detected many times. CDR3 DNA: TGTGCCAGCAGCGGCAGCAACTGGGTCGACTATGGCTACACCTTC. This sequence encodes CASSGSNWVDYGYTF. This chain connects TRBV9 to TRBJ1-2; no clear D. Trimming took 3 bases from V and 3 from J, leaving 15 bases between them. The germline gives CDR1 SGDLS, CDR2 YYNGEE. The CDR3 loop spans 15 amino acids.

In this sample, this clonotype turned up many times. The genes are TRBV6-1 and TRBJ2-5; TRBD2 might be the D (6 bases). CDR1 MNHNS and CDR2 SASEGT come from the germline V gene. This CDR3 contains 15 residues. V lost 2 bases, J lost 7 bases, and 17 bases lay in between. In DNA, the CDR3 is TGTGCCAGCAGTGAAAGAGGCGGGGAAGTTGGGACCCAGTACTTC. Translating gives CASSERGGEVGTQYF.

This clonotype was seen ten or more times. The rearrangement links TRBV6-1 to TRBJ1-2; a possible D gene is TRBD1 (5 bases). Germline CDR1 is MNHNS and CDR2 is SASEGT. The CDR3 sequence is 13 residues long. V was shortened by 3 bases and J by 7 bases, with 12 bases between the two germline ends. The CDR3 here is CASSDGGSGGYTF. In DNA, the CDR3 is TGTGCCAGCAGTGATGGGGGTTCCGGTGGCTACACCTTC.

This rearrangement joins TRBV27 to TRBJ1-5, with a tentative D call TRBD1 (6 bases). The CDR3 is made up of 14 amino acids. The germline gives CDR1 MNHEY, CDR2 SMNVEV (reference sequence). V was cut by 3 bases and J by 3 bases, with 9 bases left in between. The CDR3 bases are TGTGCCAGCAGTTTCAGGGGCCCCAATCAGCCCCAGCATTTT. This gives the protein CASSFRGPNQPQHF.

This clonotype was seen repeatedly, ten times or more. V gene TRBV20-1 combines with J gene TRBJ2-7, with 9 bases matching TRBD2. After removal of 5 bases from V and 2 bases from J, the junction contained 7 bases not matched to a gene. The CDR3 has 14 amino acids. Per the germline V gene, CDR1 is DFQATT and CDR2 is SNEGSKA (reference sequence). DNA of the CDR3: TGCAGTGCTCTCCGACTAGCGGCGGCCTACGAGCAGTACTTC. As protein: CSALRLAAAYEQYF.

The chain recombines TRBV6-2 or TRBV6-3 with TRBJ2-1; 9 positions match TRBD1. CDR1 and CDR2 from the germline V gene are MNHEY and SVGEGT. The CDR3 has 17 amino acids. V was pared by 0 bases and J by 3 bases, with 6 bases of the junction left unmatched. This CDR3 is CASSYSPGQGGYNEQFF. The CDR3 nucleotides read TGTGCCAGCAGTTACTCCCCGGGACAGGGCGGCTACAATGAGCAGTTCTTC.

Ten or more counts support this clonotype. This chain joins TRBV7-9 and TRBJ1-1; no firm D call. The V and J ends lost 4 bases and 2 bases respectively, with 8 bases between them. This CDR3 is built from 13 residues. CDR1 and CDR2 from the germline V gene are SEHNR and FQNEAQ (reference sequence). The chain's CDR3 is CASSWVLNTEAFF. CDR3 DNA sequence: TGTGCCAGCAGCTGGGTCCTTAACACTGAAGCTTTCTTT. The full variable domain, rest sourced from reference TRBV7-9 and TRBJ1-1, is DTGVSQNPRHKITKRGQNVTFRCDPISEHNRLYWYRQTLGQGPEFLTYFQNEAQLEKSRLLSDRFSAERPKGSFSTLEIQRTEQGDSAMYLCASSWVLNTEAFFGQGTRLTVV.

This clonotype was observed at least ten times. This chain uses TRBV10-3 with TRBJ2-5; D is unresolved. CDR3 size: 13 residues. Trimming pared 6 bases from V and 4 bases from J, leaving 12 bases between. Germline loops: CDR1 ENHRY, CDR2 SYGVKD. CDR3 in amino acids: CAIRKDAPETQYF. The CDR3 coding sequence is TGTGCCATCAGGAAGGACGCACCAGAGACCCAGTACTTC.

V usage is TRBV4-1 and J usage is TRBJ1-2, with a weak D call TRBD1 (5 bases). From germline, CDR1 is MGHRA and CDR2 YSYEKL. The CDR3 loop spans 15 amino acids. Trimming took off 5 bases at V and 2 bases at J, with 15 bases between the two ends. The CDR3 sequence is CASSYTGTANYGYTF. Written as DNA, the CDR3 is TGCGCCAGCAGCTACACCGGGACCGCCAACTATGGCTACACCTTC.

This clonotype was seen ten or more times. This chain joins TRBV20-1 and TRBJ2-5, with TRBD2 matching 8 bases. The germline CDR1 and CDR2 sequences are DFQATT and SNEGSKA (reference sequence). V gave up 2 bases and J gave up 0 bases; unmatched junction bases: 5. The CDR3 covers 15 residues. The CDR3 protein is CSARPLAGNQETQYF. The CDR3 region has the DNA TGCAGTGCTAGACCCCTAGCGGGCAACCAAGAGACCCAGTACTTC.

The table lists this clonotype with many counts. The CDR3 DNA is TGCGCCAGCAGTGAGTCCTGGGGTTCGGGCACCGGGGAGCTGTTTTTT. Protein sequence: CASSESWGSGTGELFF. This rearrangement joins TRBV10-1 to TRBJ2-2; no clear D. Germline-derived CDR1 and CDR2 are WNHNN and SYGVQD (reference sequence). This CDR3 spans 16 amino acids. V gave up 0 bases and J gave up 4 bases, with 12 bases separating them.

This clonotype showed up many times. The rearrangement joins TRBV20-1 to TRBJ2-7; 9 bases map to TRBD2. V was clipped by 0 bases and J by 4 bases; unmatched bases: 7. The CDR3 is 15 amino acids. Per germline, CDR1 DFQATT and CDR2 SNEGSKA (reference sequence). Here the CDR3 DNA reads TGCAGTGCTAGAGATTTAGCGGGGGCGAGTTACGAGCAGTACTTC. Its protein product is CSARDLAGASYEQYF.

This clonotype was counted at least ten times. The rearrangement uses TRBV10-3 and TRBJ2-7; TRBD2 matches at 7 bases. The CDR3 is made up of 13 amino acids. Germline CDR1 and CDR2: ENHRY and SYGVKD. V shed 8 bases, J shed 3 bases, and the junction held 7 bases outside the gene matches. CDR3 residues: CAIASGGGYEQYF. The DNA for the CDR3 is TGTGCCATCGCGTCTGGGGGGGGCTACGAGCAGTACTTC.